The 22 T cell receptor beta chains below were found in one sample sequenced in a study of blood T cell repertoires in COVID-19. The repertoire was sequenced with immunoSEQ multiplex PCR; TCRdb's copy has only in-frame clones and lacks some. The sample contains some 290,000 clones, about 90% of which appear only once. The material sequenced was peripheral blood. These receptors all stem from a woman in her fifties or sixties who had recovered from COVID-19.

The rearrangement links TRBV19 to TRBJ2-5, with TRBD2 matching over 10 bases. The junction had 7 bases not matched to a gene; V was cut back by 3 bases and J by 3 bases. The CDR3 is 16 amino acids. Germline CDR1 is LNHDA and CDR2 is SQIVND (reference sequence). The CDR3 bases are TGTGCCAGTAGTATGCTCTTAGCGGGGGGAAAAGAGACCCAGTACTTC. It specifies CASSMLLAGGKETQYF.

This chain connects TRBV11-2 to TRBJ1-1; perhaps TRBD1 as D (5 bases). The CDR3 totals 14 residues. Trimming stripped 1 base from V and 6 bases from J, with 12 bases between. Germline CDR1 and CDR2: SGHAT and FQNNGV. The CDR3 sequence: CASSLVRGRPEAFF. Written as DNA, the CDR3 is TGTGCCAGCAGCTTAGTCCGGGGGAGGCCTGAAGCTTTCTTT. Full variable domain (remainder filled in from reference TRBV11-2 and TRBJ1-1): EAGVAQSPRYKIIEKRQSVAFWCNPISGHATLYWYQQILGQGPKLLIQFQNNGVVDDSQLPKDRFSAERLKGVDSTLKIQPAKLEDSAVYLCASSLVRGRPEAFFGQGTRLTVV.

Details on this clone: The junction departs from germline at one end; a sequencing error may be responsible. This sample includes further DNA sequences coding for the same CDR3. This sequence joins TRBV5-1 and TRBJ2-7, with D tentatively TRBD1 (6 bases). The CDR3 is 13 residues long. Germline loops: CDR1 SGHRS, CDR2 YFSETQ. This chain's CDR3 is CASSLGASYEQYF. The CDR3 DNA reads as TGCGCCAGCAGTTTGGGGGCCTCCTACGAGCAGTACTTC.

The chain uses TRBV29-1 and TRBJ1-2; maybe TRBD1 (6 bases). Germline CDR1 is SQVTM and CDR2 is ANQGSEA. The CDR3 runs 13 residues. Trimming stripped 2 bases from V and 5 bases from J, with 12 bases between. CDR3 sequence reads: CSVERTALYGYTF. The CDR3 region has the DNA TGCAGCGTTGAAAGGACAGCGCTATATGGCTACACCTTC.

V gene TRBV28 combines with J gene TRBJ2-7, with D possibly TRBD1 on 6 matching bases. Looked up from germline, CDR1 is MDHEN and CDR2 is SYDVKM. V gave up 2 bases and J gave up 3 bases, with 8 bases separating them. The CDR3 has 13 amino acids. CDR3 protein: CASSLGQIYEQYF. The CDR3 bases are TGTGCCAGCAGTTTAGGACAGATCTACGAGCAGTACTTC. The complete variable domain, with remaining parts taken from reference TRBV28 and TRBJ2-7, reads DVKVTQSSRYLVKRTGEKVFLECVQDMDHENMFWYRQDPGLGLRLIYFSYDVKMKEKGDIPEGYSVSREKKERFSLILESASTNQTSMYLCASSLGQIYEQYFGPGTRLTVT.

V is TRBV5-1 and J is TRBJ1-2, with 8 bases aligning to TRBD1. CDR3 size: 15 residues. CDR1 and CDR2 from the germline V gene are SGHRS and YFSETQ. The ends lost 4 bases at V and 7 bases at J; junction bases unmatched: 12. The CDR3 DNA is TGCGCCAGCAGCCTTTCGACAGGGGACCCCCTTGGCTACACCTTC. This gives the protein CASSLSTGDPLGYTF.

The gene calls are TRBV7-8 and TRBJ1-2, with 10 bases identical to TRBD1. Germline lookup yields CDR1 SGHVS and CDR2 FQNEAQ. This CDR3 is built from 14 residues. V gave up 5 bases and J gave up 5 bases; unmatched junction bases: 5. DNA of the CDR3: TGTGCCAGCAGCCAGACAGGGGGCGGGTATGGCTACACCTTC. This translates into CASSQTGGGYGYTF.

The V and J genes are TRBV5-1 and TRBJ2-1, with 7 nucleotides matching TRBD1. This CDR3 region has 16 residues. V dropped 4 bases and J dropped 3; count of bases not matched to a gene: 10. The germline V gene has CDR1 SGHRS and CDR2 YFSETQ. CDR3 DNA sequence: TGCGCCAGCAGCGCGGGCCGGGACAGCATCTACAATGAGCAGTTCTTC. Encoded protein: CASSAGRDSIYNEQFF. The full variable domain, with the rest looked up from reference TRBV5-1 and TRBJ2-1, is KAGVTQTPRYLIKTRGQQVTLSCSPISGHRSVSWYQQTPGQGLQFLFEYFSETQRNKGNFPGRFSGRQFSNSRSEMNVSTLELGDSALYLCASSAGRDSIYNEQFFGPGTRLTVL.

This clone was counted a single time. V gene TRBV7-3 combines with J gene TRBJ1-1, with D perhaps TRBD1 (6 bases). Germline lookup yields CDR1 SGHTA and CDR2 FQGTGA. Trimming removed 5 bases from V and 3 bases from J, with 10 bases in between. This CDR3 is 13 amino acids long. The chain's CDR3 is CASSHDRYTEAFF. In nucleotides, the CDR3 is TGTGCCAGCAGCCACGACAGGTACACTGAAGCTTTCTTT.

The chain carries TRBV29-1 and TRBJ1-2; D gene unclear. The CDR3 covers 13 residues. Looked up from germline, CDR1 is SQVTM and CDR2 is ANQGSEA. With 4 bases removed from V and 4 bases from J, the gap between germline ends came to 13 bases. CDR3 bases: TGCAGCGTTGTTGGGCAGGCCTTCTATGGCTACACCTTC. This encodes CSVVGQAFYGYTF.

The chain carries TRBV6-4 and TRBJ1-1; possibly TRBD1 for D (5 bases). Germline CDR1 is MRHNA and CDR2 is SNTAGT. This CDR3 has 13 residues. The germline V and J ends were trimmed by 3 bases and 4 bases, with 9 bases remaining between them. Here the CDR3 reads CASSEGEGTEAFF. The CDR3 nucleotides are TGTGCCAGCAGTGAAGGGGAAGGCACTGAAGCTTTCTTT.

This clone has a handful of counts. This chain uses TRBV7-2 with TRBJ2-7, with 7 bases aligning to TRBD1. Trimming at V came to 0 bases and at J to 3 bases, leaving 5 bases not matched to a gene. CDR3 size: 15 residues. Germline CDR1 is SGHTA and CDR2 is FQGNSA. The CDR3 nucleotides read TGTGCCAGCAGCTTAGCGCACAGGGGTTTCTACGAGCAGTACTTC. Translation gives CASSLAHRGFYEQYF.

The V and J genes are TRBV5-4 and TRBJ2-1; possibly TRBD2 for D (6 bases). Trimming removed 0 bases at V and 4 bases at J, with 11 bases between. Per the germline V gene, CDR1 is SGHNT and CDR2 is YYREEE (reference sequence). The CDR3 is made up of 15 amino acids. CDR3 sequence: CASSLGSGPYNEQFF. In nucleotides, the CDR3 is TGTGCCAGCAGCTTGGGAAGCGGGCCATACAATGAGCAGTTCTTC.

V and J are TRBV6-5 and TRBJ2-7; 7 bases map to TRBD1. V lost 0 bases to trimming and J lost 4 bases; unmatched junction nucleotides: 6. Germline loops: CDR1 MNHEY, CDR2 SVGAGI. The CDR3 loop spans 15 amino acids. The CDR3 protein is CASSYSRDRVYEQYF. Written as DNA, the CDR3 is TGTGCCAGCAGTTACTCGAGGGACAGAGTTTACGAGCAGTACTTC.

This clone was observed a single time. The rearrangement uses TRBV2 and TRBJ1-2; TRBD1 agrees at 9 bases. V lost 2 bases to trimming and J lost 2 bases; unmatched junction nucleotides: 12. The germline CDR1 and CDR2 sequences are SNHLY and FYNNEI. CDR3 length: 18 amino acids. The CDR3 here is CASSERSRIGTGNYGYTF. The CDR3 nucleotides read TGTGCCAGCAGTGAAAGGAGTAGAATTGGGACAGGGAACTATGGCTACACCTTC.

The chain has TRBV28 and TRBJ1-1, with 7 bases that match TRBD1. Germline CDR1 reads MDHEN; CDR2 reads SYDVKM. This CDR3 region has 13 residues. J lost 3 bases, V lost 6 bases, and 4 bases had no gene match. CDR3 DNA sequence: TGTGCCAGCAGGCCTACAGGGGACACTGAAGCTTTCTTT. Its translation: CASRPTGDTEAFF.

This rearrangement joins TRBV4-1 to TRBJ2-3; TRBD1 aligns across 11 bases. Germline V gene sequence: CDR1 MGHRA, CDR2 YSYEKL. V shed 4 bases, J shed 5 bases, and the junction held 8 bases outside the gene matches. This CDR3 contains 16 residues. CDR3 sequence (DNA): TGCGCCAGCAGCCTTGGACAGGGGGCAGTTGGAGATACGCAGTATTTT. Amino acid sequence: CASSLGQGAVGDTQYF.

V is TRBV11-2 and J is TRBJ1-5; D is ambiguous. Germline values: CDR1 SGHAT, CDR2 FQNNGV. V was trimmed by 1 base and J by 7 bases, leaving 8 bases between them. This CDR3 contains 13 residues. The CDR3: CASSLGGQQPQHF. CDR3 nucleotides: TGTGCCAGCAGCTTAGGAGGGCAGCAGCCCCAGCATTTT.

This chain uses TRBV2 with TRBJ2-1; TRBD1 matches at 7 bases. Germline loops: CDR1 SNHLY, CDR2 FYNNEI. J gave up 4 bases and V 4 bases, and 7 bases lay outside the gene matches. The CDR3 spans 15 residues. The CDR3 sequence: CASSAEGAGYNEQFF. CDR3 DNA sequence: TGTGCCAGCAGTGCTGAGGGGGCTGGGTACAATGAGCAGTTCTTC.

The chain joins TRBV5-1 to TRBJ1-1, with no clear D. Per the germline V gene, CDR1 is SGHRS and CDR2 is YFSETQ. This CDR3 spans 14 amino acids. V was pared by 0 bases and J by 7 bases, with 13 bases between. CDR3 in amino acids: CASSLASLEDEAFF. For the CDR3, the DNA is TGCGCCAGCAGCTTGGCCAGCCTGGAGGATGAAGCTTTCTTT.

J is TRBJ1-6 and V is TRBV11-2; a weak D match, TRBD1 (6 bases). Trimming took 1 base from V and 14 from J, leaving 15 bases between them. CDR3 length: 14 amino acids. Per the germline V gene, CDR1 is SGHAT and CDR2 is FQNNGV. In DNA, the CDR3 is TGTGCCAGCAGCTTAGGGCAGGGGAATGGTGCCCTCCACTTT. It translates to CASSLGQGNGALHF.

V usage is TRBV6-5 and J usage is TRBJ1-6; D perhaps matches TRBD1 (5 bases). This CDR3 comprises 15 residues. Germline CDR1 and CDR2: MNHEY and SVGAGI. Trimming shortened V by 5 bases and J by 8 bases, and 16 bases separated the two germline ends. CDR3 in amino acids: CASSHPAGMDSPLHF. CDR3 sequence (DNA): TGTGCCAGCAGTCATCCTGCAGGGATGGATTCACCCCTCCACTTT.